These 18 T cell receptor beta chains share one sample of origin, sequenced in a study of PD-L1 blockade in urothelial cancer. Method: immunoSEQ multiplex PCR; TCRdb's copy keeps in-frame clones and lacks some. The table records approximately 90,000 clones, about 84% of them present only once. Stated time point: pretreatment peripheral blood. The sequencing used PBMCs, collected around atezolizumab (anti-PD-L1) treatment. These receptors were collected from a man aged 55 to 70 with urothelial cancer.

V gene TRBV5-1 combines with J gene TRBJ1-3; perhaps TRBD1 as D (6 bases). The CDR3 runs to 16 residues. The V and J ends lost 0 bases and 3 bases respectively, with 13 bases between them. The germline V gene encodes CDR1 SGHRS and CDR2 YFSETQ. This chain's CDR3 is CASSLEGGISGNTIYF. Written as DNA, the CDR3 is TGCGCCAGCAGCTTGGAGGGGGGGATCAGTGGAAACACCATATATTTT.

The gene calls are TRBV5-4 and TRBJ2-1; the match to TRBD2 covers 9 bases. Trimming cost V 5 bases and J 4 bases; bases outside gene matches: 10. The CDR3 has 16 amino acids. The germline CDR1 and CDR2 sequences are SGHNT and YYREEE (reference sequence). DNA for the CDR3: TGTGCCAGCAGTCTGGGCGGCGGGGGGGTATACAATGAGCAGTTCTTC. Its translation is CASSLGGGGVYNEQFF.

The V call is TRBV6-1, the J call TRBJ2-7, with a tentative D call TRBD2 (7 bases). This CDR3 spans 15 amino acids. The V gene's germline CDR1 is MNHNS and CDR2 SASEGT. The V gene lost 2 bases and the J gene lost 7 bases, with 18 bases spanning the gap. The CDR3 is CASSELWGGPGEQYF. DNA for the CDR3: TGTGCCAGCAGTGAACTGTGGGGGGGGCCGGGGGAGCAGTACTTC.

The sample holds a few counts of this clone. The chain uses TRBV19 and TRBJ2-2, with no clear D. Germline V CDR1 and CDR2: LNHDA, SQIVND (reference sequence). The germline V and J ends were trimmed by 5 bases and 3 bases, with 13 bases remaining between them. The CDR3 is 15 residues long. CDR3 amino acids: CASSPHDPDTGELFF. The CDR3 nucleotides are TGTGCCAGTAGTCCCCACGATCCGGACACCGGGGAGCTGTTTTTT.

The chain has TRBV10-3 and TRBJ1-1; D unresolved. Germline CDR1 reads ENHRY; CDR2 reads SYGVKD. V was clipped by 7 bases and J by 3 bases, with 12 bases between them. CDR3 length: 13 amino acids. The CDR3 DNA is TGTGCCATCAAGACCCCCGGGGACACTGAAGCTTTCTTT. Protein product: CAIKTPGDTEAFF.

For this clone: The same CDR3 arises from other DNA sequences in this sample as well. For the CDR3, the DNA is TGTGCCAGCAGCCCGAGGGGGTCCTACAATGAGCAGTTCTTC. Protein product: CASSPRGSYNEQFF. The genes are TRBV7-9 and TRBJ2-1; D possibly corresponds to TRBD1 (6 bases). This CDR3 spans 14 amino acids. Germline V lookup: CDR1 SEHNR, CDR2 FQNEAQ (reference sequence). Trimming pared 5 bases from V and 1 base from J, leaving 9 bases between.

This clone has more than one count but fewer than ten. The gene calls are TRBV5-4 and TRBJ2-3, with D unresolved. The CDR3 has 14 amino acids. CDR1 and CDR2 (germline): SGHNT, YYREEE (reference sequence). Trimming took off 3 bases at V and 2 bases at J, with 10 bases between the two ends. The CDR3: CASSSWPYTDTQYF. In DNA form, the CDR3 reads TGTGCCAGCAGCTCGTGGCCTTACACAGATACGCAGTATTTT. The whole variable domain, filled in from reference TRBV5-4 and TRBJ2-3, reads ETGVTQSPTHLIKTRGQQVTLRCSSQSGHNTVSWYQQALGQGPQFIFQYYREEENGRGNFPPRFSGLQFPNYSSELNVNALELDDSALYLCASSSWPYTDTQYFGPGTRLTVL.

The rearrangement links TRBV4-1 to TRBJ1-2; 8 bases are a match to TRBD1. V shed 4 bases and J 2 bases; nucleotides not matched to a gene: 9. In germline, CDR1 is MGHRA, CDR2 YSYEKL. The CDR3 loop spans 16 amino acids. The CDR3 coding sequence is TGCGCCAGCAGCCCCCGAGGACAGGGTAACAACTATGGCTACACCTTC. Amino acids: CASSPRGQGNNYGYTF.

The V gene is TRBV21-1, the J gene TRBJ2-5; the DNA was not compared with TRBD1, the D call given in the table. TRBV21-1 is an annotated pseudogene. This CDR3 spans 16 amino acids. The CDR3 nucleotides are TGTGCCAGCAGCAAATGGCAGGGGGCGGTTGTGGAGACCCAGTACTTC. This gives the protein CASSKWQGAVVETQYF.

The genes are TRBV7-8 and TRBJ2-7, with 9 bases aligning to TRBD1. The CDR3 runs 15 residues. Germline-derived CDR1 and CDR2 are SGHVS and FQNEAQ. With 1 base clipped from V and 2 bases from J, the junction kept 3 bases outside the gene matches. The DNA for the CDR3 is TGTGCCAGCAGCTTAGATGGGACAGGGACCTACGAGCAGTACTTC. Protein sequence: CASSLDGTGTYEQYF.

J is TRBJ2-7 and V is TRBV18; TRBD2 matches at 10 bases. CDR3 size: 14 residues. The ends lost 6 bases at V and 7 bases at J; junction bases unmatched: 9. Germline CDR1 is KGHSH and CDR2 is LQKENI. The CDR3 DNA reads as TGTGCCAGCTCGCCGGGAGCTAGCGGGGGTGAGCAGTACTTC. Protein sequence: CASSPGASGGEQYF.

The chain couples TRBV1 to TRBJ2-1; TRBD1, as called in the table, went unchecked against the DNA. TRBV1 is a pseudogene. CDR3 length: 16 residues. CDR3 amino acids: CTSSQGWAGDKNEQFF. The CDR3 nucleotides read TGCACCAGCAGCCAAGGATGGGCAGGGGACAAAAATGAGCAGTTCTTC.

The chain couples TRBV7-8 to TRBJ2-3; 13 bases agree with TRBD2. CDR3 length: 17 amino acids. Germline trimming cut 4 bases from V and 2 bases from J; bases unmatched to any gene: 6. Germline assignment: CDR1 SGHVS and CDR2 FQNEAQ. CDR3 amino acids: CASSSRTSGRPTDTQYF. As DNA, the CDR3 is TGTGCCAGCAGCTCGAGGACTAGCGGGAGACCCACAGATACGCAGTATTTT. Full variable domain (missing parts from reference TRBV7-8 and TRBJ2-3): GAGVSQSPRYKVAKRGQDVALRCDPISGHVSLFWYQQALGQGPEFLTYFQNEAQLDKSGLPSDRFFAERPEGSVSTLKIQRTQQEDSAVYLCASSSRTSGRPTDTQYFGPGTRLTVL.

This chain joins TRBV14 and TRBJ2-1; D remains unclear. Trimming took 1 base from V and 14 from J, leaving 15 bases between them. The V gene's germline CDR1 is SGHDN and CDR2 FVKESK. The CDR3 is made up of 13 amino acids. In DNA, the CDR3 is TGTGCCAGCAGCCAAGCCCTCCTCAGTTTGGAGTTCTTC. It is translated as CASSQALLSLEFF.

The chain links TRBV27 to TRBJ1-1; TRBD1 might be the D (6 bases). There are 12 residues in the CDR3. Germline CDR1 reads MNHEY; CDR2 reads SMNVEV (reference sequence). V was shortened by 5 bases and J by 4 bases, with 8 bases between the two germline ends. The CDR3 sequence is CASSNRVTEAFF. The CDR3, as DNA: TGTGCCAGCAGTAACAGGGTCACTGAAGCTTTCTTT.

The chain carries TRBV6-6 and TRBJ2-7; perhaps TRBD2 as D (5 bases). V was clipped by 1 base and J by 0 bases, with 7 bases between them. This CDR3 has 14 residues. Germline V gene sequence: CDR1 MNHNY, CDR2 SVGAGI (reference sequence). The CDR3 bases are TGTGCCAGCAGTTACTTGAGCGGCTCCTACGAGCAGTACTTC. Its protein is CASSYLSGSYEQYF.

This rearrangement joins TRBV6-5 to TRBJ1-2; the D gene is possibly TRBD1 (5 bases). Germline CDR1 MNHEY, CDR2 SVGAGI. V was cut by 0 bases and J by 2 bases, with 7 bases left in between. The CDR3 has 14 amino acids. CDR3 in DNA: TGTGCCAGCAGTTACTCCCGGACAAACTATGGCTACACCTTC. It encodes CASSYSRTNYGYTF.

The gene calls are TRBV6-5 and TRBJ1-4; no definite D call. V was shortened by 2 bases and J by 3 bases, with 10 bases between the two germline ends. The germline V gene has CDR1 MNHEY and CDR2 SVGAGI. The CDR3 loop spans 15 amino acids. The CDR3 region has the DNA TGTGCCAGCAGTTACCGAGGGATATCTAATGAAAAACTGTTTTTT. Its translation is CASSYRGISNEKLFF.